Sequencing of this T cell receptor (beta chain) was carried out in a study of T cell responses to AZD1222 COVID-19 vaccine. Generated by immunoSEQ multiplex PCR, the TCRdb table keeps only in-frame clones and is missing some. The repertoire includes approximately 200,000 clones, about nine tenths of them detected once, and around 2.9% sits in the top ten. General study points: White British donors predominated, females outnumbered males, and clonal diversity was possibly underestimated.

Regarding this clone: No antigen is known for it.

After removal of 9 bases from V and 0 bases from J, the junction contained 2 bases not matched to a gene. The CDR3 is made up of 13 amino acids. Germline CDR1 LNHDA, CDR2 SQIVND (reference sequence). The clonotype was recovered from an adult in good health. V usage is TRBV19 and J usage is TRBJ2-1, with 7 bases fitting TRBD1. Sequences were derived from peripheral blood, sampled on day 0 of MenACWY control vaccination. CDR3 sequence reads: CASNRGSYNEQFF. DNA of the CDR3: TGTGCCAGCAACAGGGGCTCCTACAATGAGCAGTTCTTC.